These T cell receptor beta chains were read from a single sample in a study of blood T cell repertoires in COVID-19. Sequencing used immunoSEQ multiplex PCR; TCRdb keeps in-frame clones, though not all of them. The sample has about 140,000 clones, around 89% seen once. Source material: peripheral blood. The receptors originated from a man aged 55 to 69 with active or convalescent COVID-19. Both conserved end residues are part of each CDR3. D genes are given only for firm matches. A clone size is listed for some rows: how often the clone was seen (once, few, many), or a class if it is expanded.

size: -; J: TRBJ1-2; V: TRBV30; D: -; CDR3: CAWSAQQGSSYGYTF; DNA: TGTGCCTGGAGTGCCCAACAGGGCTCATCCTATGGCTACACCTTC
size: -; J: TRBJ2-2; V: TRBV6-5; D: TRBD2; CDR3: CASSLSGRVNTGELFF; DNA: TGTGCCAGCAGTTTGTCCGGGAGGGTTAACACCGGGGAGCTGTTTTTT
size: -; J: TRBJ2-7; V: TRBV7-8; D: -; CDR3: CASRWGRSGGEQYF; DNA: TGTGCCAGCCGTTGGGGACGCTCAGGGGGGGAGCAGTACTTC
size: -; J: TRBJ1-6; V: TRBV1; D: -; CDR3: CTSSRFPGMNSPLHF; DNA: TGCACCAGCAGCCGTTTCCCCGGGATGAATTCACCCCTCCACTTT
size: -; J: TRBJ2-5; V: TRBV5-1; D: -; CDR3: CASSWDSAGQGITQYF; DNA: TGCGCCAGCAGCTGGGACTCGGCGGGGCAGGGCATAACCCAGTACTTC
size: -; J: TRBJ1-4; V: TRBV4-2; D: -; CDR3: CASSQERGGTNEKLFF; DNA: TGTGCCAGCAGCCAAGAGAGGGGAGGGACTAATGAAAAACTGTTTTTT
size: -; J: TRBJ1-4; V: TRBV9; D: -; CDR3: CASSPTGTNEKLFF; DNA: TGTGCCAGCAGCCCTACAGGGACTAATGAAAAACTGTTTTTT
size: -; J: TRBJ1-2; V: TRBV18; D: -; CDR3: CASSPGLNNYGYTF; DNA: TGTGCCAGCTCACCAGGGCTAAATAACTATGGCTACACCTTC
size: -; J: TRBJ2-5; V: TRBV3-1/TRBV3-2; D: -; CDR3: CASTKGAGWAETQYF; DNA: TGTGCCAGCACGAAGGGCGCAGGGTGGGCAGAGACCCAGTACTTC
size: -; J: TRBJ2-2; V: TRBV19; D: -; CDR3: CASSTGRAPGELFF; DNA: TGTGCCAGTAGTACCGGGAGAGCCCCCGGGGAGCTGTTTTTT
size: once; J: TRBJ1-5; V: TRBV24-1; D: TRBD1; CDR3: CATSAKDRAYNQPQHF; DNA: TGTGCCACCAGTGCCAAGGACAGGGCCTACAATCAGCCCCAGCATTTT
size: -; J: TRBJ2-7; V: TRBV3-1/TRBV3-2; D: TRBD2; CDR3: CASSQNVAGGAEQYF; DNA: TGTGCCAGCAGCCAAAATGTAGCGGGAGGAGCCGAGCAGTACTTC
size: -; J: TRBJ2-7; V: TRBV27; D: -; CDR3: CASSPGTPYGQYF; DNA: TGTGCCAGCAGCCCGGGAACACCTTATGGTCAGTACTTC
size: -; J: TRBJ2-3; V: TRBV19; D: -; CDR3: CASSIPSVTDTQYF; DNA: TGTGCCAGTAGTATCCCTAGCGTCACAGATACGCAGTATTTT
size: -; J: TRBJ1-2; V: TRBV27; D: TRBD1; CDR3: CASRGPGQGYYGYTF; DNA: TGTGCCAGCAGGGGCCCGGGACAGGGGTACTATGGCTACACCTTC
size: -; J: TRBJ1-2; V: TRBV30; D: -; CDR3: CAWSVSEANYGYTF; DNA: TGTGCCTGGAGTGTTAGTGAAGCTAACTATGGCTACACCTTC
size: -; J: TRBJ2-7; V: TRBV28; D: TRBD2; CDR3: CASSSASGNYEQYF; DNA: TGTGCCAGCAGTTCCGCAAGCGGGAACTACGAGCAGTACTTC
size: -; J: TRBJ2-1; V: TRBV3-1/TRBV3-2; D: TRBD2; CDR3: CASSPRSGGTNEQFF; DNA: TGTGCCAGCAGTCCTCGGAGCGGGGGGACGAATGAGCAGTTCTTC
size: -; J: TRBJ1-2; V: TRBV15; D: TRBD1; CDR3: CATSSETGRVYGYTF; DNA: TGTGCCACCAGCTCGGAGACAGGGAGAGTCTATGGCTACACCTTC
size: few; J: TRBJ1-5; V: TRBV7-9; D: -; CDR3: CASSFTDQPQHF; DNA: TGTGCCAGCAGCTTCACAGATCAGCCCCAGCATTTT
size: -; J: TRBJ1-2; V: TRBV7-2; D: TRBD1; CDR3: CASSFFGQGAPGYTF; DNA: TGTGCCAGCAGCTTCTTCGGACAGGGGGCGCCCGGCTACACCTTC
size: -; J: TRBJ1-1; V: TRBV7-9; D: -; CDR3: CASSPGEGEGAFF; DNA: TGTGCCAGCAGTCCCGGGGAGGGGGAGGGAGCTTTCTTT
size: -; J: TRBJ2-1; V: TRBV15; D: TRBD1; CDR3: CATSSGQGGGDEQFF; DNA: TGTGCCACCAGCAGTGGACAGGGGGGCGGGGATGAGCAGTTCTTC
size: -; J: TRBJ2-7; V: TRBV28; D: -; CDR3: CASLGGRSVVSYEQYF; DNA: TGTGCCAGCCTAGGTGGGAGGTCTGTAGTGTCCTACGAGCAGTACTTC
size: -; J: TRBJ2-7; V: TRBV5-1; D: TRBD2; CDR3: CASRTSGLTYEQYF; DNA: TGCGCCAGCCGGACTAGCGGCTTGACCTACGAGCAGTACTTC
size: -; J: TRBJ2-7; V: TRBV2; D: -; CDR3: CASREATYEQYF; DNA: TGTGCCAGCAGGGAGGCCACCTACGAGCAGTACTTC
size: -; J: TRBJ1-6; V: TRBV5-8; D: TRBD1; CDR3: CASSARQGWDSPLHF; DNA: TGTGCCAGCAGCGCTCGACAGGGGTGGGATTCACCCCTCCACTTT